The TCR beta chain under discussion was sequenced for a study of shared clonotypes between healthy human individuals. This table comes from immunoSEQ multiplex PCR, and its TCRdb copy is limited to in-frame clones, with some not included. The data contain roughly 1,600,000 clones, approximately 98.5% of them singletons. Deletions cut 3 bases from V and 8 bases from J, with 25 bases between. The CDR3 sequence is 16 residues long. Germline CDR1 is GTSNPN and CDR2 is SVGIG (reference sequence). This TCR was recovered from a man aged 30-40 years in good health. The chain couples TRBV30 to TRBJ1-1, with D perhaps TRBD1 (5 bases). Material: naive CD4+ T cells sorted from blood. As to subset: CD45RA+ positively selected. CDR3 amino acids: CAWRWGFRREPKEAFF. The CDR3 DNA is TGTGCCTGGAGGTGGGGGTTTAGAAGGGAACCTAAGGAAGCTTTCTTT.